This record concerns one T cell receptor beta chain sequence. The antigen is undetermined. PCR employed 60 Vbeta and 13 Jbeta primers. Repertoires were generated with immunoSEQ multiplex PCR, while TCRdb's copy carries only in-frame clones and drops some. This repertoire shows 90,000 to 100,000 clones, roughly 70% found once; its top ten account for 2% to 2.5%. These data come from a study of cytomegalovirus exposure and HLA in healthy donors. Study-wide background: There were 85 million or so unique TCRs (from HLA-typed donors) in an early data release. Study results and limitations: Among TCR beta chains, those listed as cytomegalovirus-associated numbered about 160. The authors assumed roughly uniform sequencing depth across donors for presence/absence analyses. In a later analysis, a genetic analysis reported fewer productive-TCR N-insertions in an Asian-associated ancestry cluster than the cohort average.

Germline-derived CDR1 and CDR2 are MNHEY and SVGAGI. The CDR3 loop spans 16 amino acids. J lost 2 bases, V lost 2 bases, and 7 bases had no gene match. The sequence derives from a man aged 50 to 59 in good health and CMV-seronegative. Sequenced: PBMCs. The chain links TRBV6-5 to TRBJ1-2, with 8 nucleotides matching TRBD1. CDR3 coding DNA: TGTGCCAGCAGTTACGGGACAGGTCTGGGGAACTATGGCTACACCTTC. Its protein product is CASSYGTGLGNYGYTF.